This entry describes one T cell receptor beta chain. Its binding antigen is unknown. Base-call qualities are not available, and no considerably larger clone is one nucleotide away. V and J are truncated by 2 bases and 5 bases respectively, leaving an intervening sequence of 12 bases. From the cysteine up to the phenylalanine, the CDR3 has a length of 14 residues. Only the CDR3 region is kept as DNA, spanning 42 bases read in frame from base 1. The germline V gene sets CDR1 to SGHDN and CDR2 to FVKESK. Patients with autoimmune disease history or receiving systemic immunosuppression were excluded from the trial. In every dose cohort, peripheral blood was drawn for TCR sequencing at baseline, cycle 4 day 1, and cycle 7 day 1. The samples were taken from a phase I, first-in-human, multicenter, open-label dose-escalation trial of ivuxolimab. Adults with locally advanced or metastatic melanoma, renal cell carcinoma, hepatocellular carcinoma or head and neck squamous cell carcinoma were enrolled in the trial. Before TCR sequencing, CD4+ T cells and CD8+ T cells were sorted from peripheral blood as separate populations.

To sequence the TCRbeta CDR3 region, genomic DNA was isolated from the sorted cells. The immunoSEQ Assay was used to sequence the TCRbeta CDR3 regions. TCRdb provides this immuneACCESS table in a form limited to in-frame rearrangements. Some clones are lacking; in checked studies, under half of them reflect an unresolved V gene, and why the rest are absent is not known. The table for this sample lists tens of thousands of clones; 70% to 90% of them were counted only once. The ten largest clones add up to approximately 0.85% of the sample. The data belong to a study of OX40 agonist ivuxolimab in advanced cancers. Background on the whole study: Ivuxolimab, which targeted the costimulatory receptor OX40 (CD134), was an agonistic, fully human IgG2 monoclonal antibody. Intravenous ivuxolimab was administered to patients every 2 weeks at six dose levels: 0.01, 0.1, 0.3, 1.5, 3 and 10 mg/kg. Of the roughly 53 patients in dose escalation, some 20 had hepatocellular carcinoma, around 15 had melanoma, 9 had renal cell carcinoma and 9 had head and neck cancer. In the dose-escalation cohort, 70% to 90% of patients were male, and the mean age was roughly 60 years with a range of roughly 20 to 80. Prior anti-PD-1, anti-PD-L1 or anti-CTLA-4 therapy was permitted, and 30% to 50% of dose-escalation patients had received checkpoint inhibitors. Three dose-escalation patients achieved partial responses, one with hepatocellular carcinoma and two with cutaneous melanoma. The purpose of peripheral TCRbeta sequencing was to test whether ivuxolimab changed TCR sequence diversity and led to clonal T-cell expansion. The paper reports the monotherapy dose-escalation portion (N of about 54 patients) of the phase I ivuxolimab trial.

Results the study describes overall, beyond this receptor: At doses of 0.1 to 3.0 mg/kg, clonal expansion of both CD4+ and CD8+ T cells in blood was seen between baseline and week 6. In the 0.1-3.0 mg/kg groups, partial responders had among the lowest normalized peripheral clonal expansion, particularly in CD8+ T cells. The antigen specificity of the clonally expanded peripheral T cells was not determined. After ivuxolimab, CD8+ T cells had more expanded clones than CD4+ T cells on average. Low levels of normalized T-cell clonal expansion were also shown by some nonresponding patients.

The source material was CD4+ or CD8+ T cells sorted from blood, sampled in a trial of the OX40 agonist ivuxolimab. The rearranged segments are TRBV14 and TRBJ2-5; 5 matching bases give a weak D call of TRBD2. The sequence was collected from an adult with an advanced solid tumor such as melanoma, head and neck, liver or kidney cancer. The sequenced DNA: TGTGCCAGCAGCCAAATAGCGCTTTCGGAGACCCAGTACTTC. Its translation is CASSQIALSETQYF.